The 10 T cell receptor beta chains reported below all come from one sample, sequenced in a study of T-cell memory formation after mild COVID-19. TCRdb analysed the 5' RACE reads with MiXCR anew, one entry per CDR3 protein. This sample yields some 300,000 distinct CDR3 sequences, of which approximately 22% are seen a single time; around a fifth belongs to the top ten. Material: PBMCs or a T cell subset sorted from them (not recorded which). These receptors came from a man aged 18 to 30 who had mild COVID-19 (a few samples of this study predate the infection). Cell type and time point are not known.

This clonotype has more than one count but fewer than ten. The rearrangement joins TRBV4-1 to TRBJ1-2, with D perhaps TRBD1 (5 bases). The germline V gene has CDR1 MGHRA and CDR2 YSYEKL. This CDR3 has 18 amino acids. Trimming cost V 1 base and J 1 base, with 19 bases left between them. The CDR3, as DNA: TGCGCCAGCAGCCAAGTTGAGGGGCTACCCCCCTTTAACTATGGCTACACCTTC. It translates to CASSQVEGLPPFNYGYTF.

This chain connects TRBV7-3 to TRBJ2-3; D is uncertain. V dropped 6 bases and J dropped 2 bases, with 15 bases sitting between them. In germline, CDR1 is SGHTA, CDR2 FQGTGA. The CDR3 is 15 residues long. The CDR3 DNA follows: TGTGCCAGCAGTCTGACGACCTACCTCACAGATACGCAGTATTTT. This gives the protein CASSLTTYLTDTQYF.

DNA for the CDR3: TGTGCCAGCTTACAGGACAGCTACTATGGCTACACCTTC. It yields the protein CASLQDSYYGYTF. This sequence joins TRBV2 and TRBJ1-2, with D possibly being TRBD1 (6 bases). Trimming cost V 8 bases and J 3 bases, with 13 bases left between them. The length of the CDR3 is 13 residues. CDR1 is SNHLY, CDR2 FYNNEI, per germline.

The chain has TRBV6-5 and TRBJ2-6; the D is unclear. Between the trimmed V and J ends, which lost 0 bases and 4 bases, there was a span of 4 bases. The length of the CDR3 is 14 residues. The germline V gene has CDR1 MNHEY and CDR2 SVGAGI. The CDR3 region is CASSYSGGANVLTF. CDR3 DNA: TGTGCCAGCAGTTACTCGGGAGGGGCCAACGTCCTGACTTTC.

This clonotype has at least ten counts. The CDR3 sequence: CSARDPRAGSSPLHF. For the CDR3, the DNA is TGCAGTGCTAGAGATCCAAGGGCAGGGAGTTCACCCCTCCACTTT. The gene calls are TRBV20-1 and TRBJ1-6; D perhaps matches TRBD1 (5 bases). CDR3 size: 15 residues. Trimming cost V 0 bases and J 9 bases, with 15 bases left between them. CDR1 and CDR2 (germline): DFQATT, SNEGSKA (reference sequence).

The V gene is TRBV7-2, the J gene TRBJ1-4; D remains unclear. Trimming stripped 0 bases from V and 1 base from J, with 21 bases between. The CDR3 covers 20 residues. Germline CDR1 SGHTA, CDR2 FQGNSA. CDR3 DNA sequence: TGTGCCAGCAGCTTAGCGGTCGGTCAGAAGTGGATGGTAACTAATGAAAAACTGTTTTTT. Translating gives CASSLAVGQKWMVTNEKLFF.

This clonotype was observed a few times. V gene TRBV20-1 combines with J gene TRBJ1-5; 7 bases are a match to TRBD1. The CDR3 loop spans 13 amino acids. In germline, CDR1 is DFQATT, CDR2 SNEGSKA (reference sequence). Unmatched junction bases numbered 5, after V lost 3 bases and J lost 6 bases. Written as DNA, the CDR3 is TGCAGTGCTAGGACAGGGTTATCTCAGCCCCAGCATTTT. Its protein product is CSARTGLSQPQHF.

This clonotype was detected a few times. The CDR3 nucleotides read TGCGCCAGCAGCTTGGTAGCAGTGGGCACCGGGGAGCTGTTTTTT. Translating it yields CASSLVAVGTGELFF. The chain carries TRBV5-1 and TRBJ2-2, with no clear D. V dropped 0 bases and J dropped 4 bases, with 10 bases sitting between them. Germline V gene lookup returns CDR1 SGHRS and CDR2 YFSETQ. This CDR3 spans 15 amino acids.

At least ten counts were recorded for this clonotype. CDR3 protein: CASREGMGDRQGDEQFF. The CDR3 DNA sequence: TGTGCCAGCAGGGAGGGGATGGGGGACAGACAAGGTGATGAGCAGTTCTTC. The gene calls are TRBV25-1 and TRBJ2-1, with D tentatively TRBD1 (7 bases). The CDR3 has 17 amino acids. Germline CDR1 and CDR2: MGHDK and SYGVNS. The V gene lost 6 bases and the J gene lost 8 bases, with 26 bases spanning the gap.

There are a few counts of this clonotype. V is TRBV6-6 and J is TRBJ1-2; unclear D gene. Germline V CDR1 and CDR2: MNHNY, SVGAGI (reference sequence). V shed 2 bases and J shed 0 bases, with 4 bases lying between them. CDR3 length: 13 amino acids. CDR3 in DNA: TGTGCCAGCAGTTACCTAGCTAACTATGGCTACACCTTC. This codes for CASSYLANYGYTF.